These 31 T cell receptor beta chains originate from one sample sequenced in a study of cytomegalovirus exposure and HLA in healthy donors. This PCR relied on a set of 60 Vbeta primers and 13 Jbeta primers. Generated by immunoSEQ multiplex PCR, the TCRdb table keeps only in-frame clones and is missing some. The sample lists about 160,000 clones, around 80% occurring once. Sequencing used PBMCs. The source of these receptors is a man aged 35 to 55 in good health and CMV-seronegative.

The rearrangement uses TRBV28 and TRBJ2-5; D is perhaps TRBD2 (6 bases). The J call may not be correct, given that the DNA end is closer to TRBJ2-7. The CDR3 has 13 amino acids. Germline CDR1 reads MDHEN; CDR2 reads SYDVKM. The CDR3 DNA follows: TGTGCCAGCCTGGCGCTAGCGAGTTACGAGCAGTACTTC. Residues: CASLALASYEQYF.

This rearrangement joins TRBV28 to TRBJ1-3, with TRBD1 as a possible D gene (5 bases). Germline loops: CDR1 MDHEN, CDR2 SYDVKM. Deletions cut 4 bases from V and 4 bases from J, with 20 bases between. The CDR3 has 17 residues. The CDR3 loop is CASSSHDRHTPGNTIYF. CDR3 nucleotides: TGTGCCAGCAGTTCTCACGACAGACATACACCCGGAAACACCATATATTTT.

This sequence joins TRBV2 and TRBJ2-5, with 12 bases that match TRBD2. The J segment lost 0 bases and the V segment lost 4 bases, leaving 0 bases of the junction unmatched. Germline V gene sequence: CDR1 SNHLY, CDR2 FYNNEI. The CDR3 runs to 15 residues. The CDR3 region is CASSGLAGDQETQYF. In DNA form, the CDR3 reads TGTGCCAGCAGTGGACTAGCGGGAGACCAAGAGACCCAGTACTTC.

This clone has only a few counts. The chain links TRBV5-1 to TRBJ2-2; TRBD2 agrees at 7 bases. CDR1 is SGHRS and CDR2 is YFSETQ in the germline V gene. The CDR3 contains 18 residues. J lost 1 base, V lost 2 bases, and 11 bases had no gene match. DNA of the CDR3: TGCGCCAGCAGCTTTCGGAGAAGGGCTAGCGGGAACACCGGGGAGCTGTTTTTT. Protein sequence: CASSFRRRASGNTGELFF.

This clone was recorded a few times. The CDR3: CASSHRVGGSDEQFF. DNA for the CDR3: TGTGCCAGCAGCCATCGCGTCGGCGGGAGCGATGAGCAGTTCTTC. The chain uses TRBV4-2 and TRBJ2-1; TRBD2 aligns across 7 bases. This CDR3 has 15 residues. Germline V lookup: CDR1 LGHNA, CDR2 YNFKEQ. V trimming: 3 bases; J trimming: 8 bases; junction bases outside the gene matches: 10.

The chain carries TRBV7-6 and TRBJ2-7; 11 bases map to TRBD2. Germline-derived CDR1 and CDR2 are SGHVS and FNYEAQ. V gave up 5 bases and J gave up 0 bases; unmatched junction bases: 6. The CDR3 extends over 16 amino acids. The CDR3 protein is CASSPLAGGGSYEQYF. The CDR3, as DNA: TGTGCCAGCAGCCCTCTAGCGGGAGGCGGCTCCTACGAGCAGTACTTC.

CDR3 in amino acids: CASSSTGGGGISYNEQFF. CDR3 coding DNA: TGTGCCAGCAGTTCCACCGGAGGGGGGGGGATTTCCTACAATGAGCAGTTCTTC. J is TRBJ2-1 and V is TRBV2, with D perhaps matching TRBD2 (7 bases). V was trimmed by 5 bases and J by 1 base, leaving 21 bases between them. CDR3 length: 18 amino acids. Germline V gives CDR1 SNHLY, CDR2 FYNNEI.

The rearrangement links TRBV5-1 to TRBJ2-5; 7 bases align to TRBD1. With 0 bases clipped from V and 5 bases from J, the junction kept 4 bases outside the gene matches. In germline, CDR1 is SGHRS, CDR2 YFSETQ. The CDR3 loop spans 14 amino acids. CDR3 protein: CASSLATTGETQYF. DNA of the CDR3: TGCGCCAGCAGCTTGGCAACGACAGGGGAGACCCAGTACTTC.

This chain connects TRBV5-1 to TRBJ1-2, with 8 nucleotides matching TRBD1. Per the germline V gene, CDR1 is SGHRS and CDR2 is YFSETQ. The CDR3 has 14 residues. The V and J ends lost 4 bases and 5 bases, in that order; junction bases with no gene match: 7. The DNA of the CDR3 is TGCGCCAGCAGCCTCGGACAGGGAGGGTATGGCTACACCTTC. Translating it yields CASSLGQGGYGYTF.

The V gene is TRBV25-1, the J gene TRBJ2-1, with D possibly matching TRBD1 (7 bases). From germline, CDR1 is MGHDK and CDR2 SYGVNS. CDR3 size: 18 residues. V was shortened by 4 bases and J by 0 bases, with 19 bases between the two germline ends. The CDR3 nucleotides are TGTGCCAGCAGTGTTGCCCCCAGGGGGGAAAGCTCCTACAATGAGCAGTTCTTC. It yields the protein CASSVAPRGESSYNEQFF.

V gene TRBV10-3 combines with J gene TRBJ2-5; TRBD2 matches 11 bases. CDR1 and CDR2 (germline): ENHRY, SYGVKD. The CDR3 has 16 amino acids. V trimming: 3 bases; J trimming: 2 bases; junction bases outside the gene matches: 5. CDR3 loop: CAISDSGTSGQETQYF. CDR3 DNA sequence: TGTGCCATCAGTGATTCCGGGACTAGCGGACAAGAGACCCAGTACTTC.

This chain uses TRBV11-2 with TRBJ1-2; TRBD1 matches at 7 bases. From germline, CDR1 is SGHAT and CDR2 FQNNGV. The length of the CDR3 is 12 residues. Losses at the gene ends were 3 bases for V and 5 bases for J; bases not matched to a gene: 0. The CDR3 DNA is TGTGCCAGCAGCTTGGGACAGTATGGCTACACCTTC. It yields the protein CASSLGQYGYTF.

This CDR3 reads CASSPVTGSNEQFF. The CDR3 region has the DNA TGCGCCAGCAGCCCGGTGACAGGGAGCAATGAGCAGTTCTTC. The rearrangement joins TRBV4-3 to TRBJ2-1; TRBD1 agrees at 7 bases. The germline gives CDR1 LGHNA, CDR2 YSLEER. The CDR3 runs 14 residues. J gave up 6 bases and V 4 bases, and 6 bases lay outside the gene matches.

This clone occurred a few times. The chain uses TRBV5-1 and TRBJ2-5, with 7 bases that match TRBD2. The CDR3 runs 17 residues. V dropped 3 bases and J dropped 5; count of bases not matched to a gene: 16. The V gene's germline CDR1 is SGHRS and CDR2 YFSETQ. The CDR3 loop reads CASSSVLESGKGETQYF. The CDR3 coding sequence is TGCGCCAGCAGCTCCGTTTTGGAAAGCGGGAAAGGGGAGACCCAGTACTTC.

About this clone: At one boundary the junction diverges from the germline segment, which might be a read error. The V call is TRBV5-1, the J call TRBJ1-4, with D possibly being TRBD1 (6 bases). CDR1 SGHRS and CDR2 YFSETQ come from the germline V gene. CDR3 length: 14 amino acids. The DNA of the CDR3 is TGCGCCAGTAGTGTAGCGGGGGCAGACGAAAGACTGTTTTTT. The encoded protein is CASSVAGADERLFF.

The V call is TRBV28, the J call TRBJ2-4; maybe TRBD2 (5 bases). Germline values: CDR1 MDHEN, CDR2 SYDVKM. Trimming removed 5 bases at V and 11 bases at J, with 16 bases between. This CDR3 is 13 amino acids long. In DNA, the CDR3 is TGTGCCAGCAGTACGGCGGGCAGACCCGTTCAGTACTTC. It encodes CASSTAGRPVQYF.

CDR3 DNA sequence: TGTGCCAGCAGTCCAGAATCTAGCGGGAGCAGGAATGAGCAGTTCTTC. It is translated as CASSPESSGSRNEQFF. The chain combines TRBV6-6 with TRBJ2-1; 10 positions agree with TRBD2. V dropped 5 bases and J dropped 7; count of bases not matched to a gene: 11. This CDR3 is built from 16 residues. Germline V CDR1 and CDR2: MNHNY, SVGAGI (reference sequence).

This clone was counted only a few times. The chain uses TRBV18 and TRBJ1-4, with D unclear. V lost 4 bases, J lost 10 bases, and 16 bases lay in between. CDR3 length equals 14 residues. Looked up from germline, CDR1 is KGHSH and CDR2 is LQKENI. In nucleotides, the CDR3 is TGTGCCAGCTCACTACAGCCCAACGATGGAAAACTGTTTTTT. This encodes CASSLQPNDGKLFF.

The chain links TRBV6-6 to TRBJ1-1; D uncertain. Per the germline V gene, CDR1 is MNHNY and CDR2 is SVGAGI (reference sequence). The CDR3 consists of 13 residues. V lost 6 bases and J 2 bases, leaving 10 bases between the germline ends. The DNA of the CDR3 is TGTGCCAGCAGCCCCAAGCCTAACACTGAAGCTTTCTTT. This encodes CASSPKPNTEAFF.

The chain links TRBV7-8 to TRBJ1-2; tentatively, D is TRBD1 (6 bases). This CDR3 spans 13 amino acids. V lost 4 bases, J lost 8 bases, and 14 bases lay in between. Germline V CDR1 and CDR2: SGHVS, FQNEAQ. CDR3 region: CASSSSGGWGYTF. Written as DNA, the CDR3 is TGTGCCAGCAGCTCATCGGGGGGCTGGGGCTACACCTTC.

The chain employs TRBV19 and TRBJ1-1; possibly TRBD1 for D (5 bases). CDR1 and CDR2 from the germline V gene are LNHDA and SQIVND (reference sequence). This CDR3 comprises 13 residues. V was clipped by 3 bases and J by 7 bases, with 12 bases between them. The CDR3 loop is CASSIQRGGEAFF. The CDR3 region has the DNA TGTGCCAGTAGTATCCAACGGGGGGGTGAAGCTTTCTTT.

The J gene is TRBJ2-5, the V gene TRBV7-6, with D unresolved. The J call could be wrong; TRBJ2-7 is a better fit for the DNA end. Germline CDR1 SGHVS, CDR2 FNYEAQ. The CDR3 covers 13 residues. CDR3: CASSLAASYEQYF. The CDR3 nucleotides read TGTGCCAGCAGCTTAGCAGCTAGCTACGAGCAGTACTTC.

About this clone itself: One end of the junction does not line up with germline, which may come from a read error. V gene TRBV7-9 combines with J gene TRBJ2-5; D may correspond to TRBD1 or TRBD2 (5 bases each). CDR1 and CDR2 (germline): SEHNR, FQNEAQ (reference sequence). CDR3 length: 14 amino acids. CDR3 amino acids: CASSLARGGETQYF. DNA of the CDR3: TGTGCCAGCAGCCTAGCAAGGGGTGGGGAGACCCAGTACTTC.

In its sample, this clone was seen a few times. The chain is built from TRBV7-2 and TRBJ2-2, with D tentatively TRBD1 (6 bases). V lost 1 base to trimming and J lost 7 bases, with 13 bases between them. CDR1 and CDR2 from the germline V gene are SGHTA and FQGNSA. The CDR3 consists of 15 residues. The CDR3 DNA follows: TGTGCCAGCAGCTTAGTCGGGGCAGGGGACGGGGAGCTGTTTTTT. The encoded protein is CASSLVGAGDGELFF.

CDR3 DNA sequence: TGTGCCAGCACTCGCCGTGGGGCGTATGGCTACACCTTC. Translation gives CASTRRGAYGYTF. The gene calls are TRBV13 and TRBJ1-2; D possibly corresponds to TRBD1 (5 bases). Trimming stripped 7 bases from V and 5 bases from J, with 14 bases between. This CDR3 has 13 amino acids. Germline V gene sequence: CDR1 PRHDT, CDR2 FYEKMQ (reference sequence).

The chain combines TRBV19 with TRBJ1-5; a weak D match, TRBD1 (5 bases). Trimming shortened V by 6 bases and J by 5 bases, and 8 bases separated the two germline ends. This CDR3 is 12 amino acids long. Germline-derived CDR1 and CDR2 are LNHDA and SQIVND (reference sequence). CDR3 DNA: TGTGCCAGTAGAGCGGGGGATCAGCCCCAGCATTTT. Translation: CASRAGDQPQHF.

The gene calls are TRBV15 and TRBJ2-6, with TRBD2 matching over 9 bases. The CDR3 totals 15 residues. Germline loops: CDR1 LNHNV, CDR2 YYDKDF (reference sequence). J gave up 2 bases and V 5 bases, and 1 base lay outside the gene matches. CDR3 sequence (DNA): TGTGCCACCAGCCGCGGGGGGGCTGGGGCCAACGTCCTGACTTTC. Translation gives CATSRGGAGANVLTF.

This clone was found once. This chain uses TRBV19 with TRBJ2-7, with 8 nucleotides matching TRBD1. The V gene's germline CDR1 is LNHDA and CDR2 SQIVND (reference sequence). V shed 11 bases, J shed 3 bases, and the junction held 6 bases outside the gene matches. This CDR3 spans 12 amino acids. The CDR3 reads CASSGTGYEQYF. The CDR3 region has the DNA TGTGCCTCCTCCGGGACAGGCTACGAGCAGTACTTC.

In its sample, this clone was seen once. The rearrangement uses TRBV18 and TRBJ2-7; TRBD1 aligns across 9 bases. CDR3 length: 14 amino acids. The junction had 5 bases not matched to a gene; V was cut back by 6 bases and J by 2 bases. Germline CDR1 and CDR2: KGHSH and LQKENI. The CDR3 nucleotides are TGTGCCAGCTCGACCGGGACAGGGACCTACGAGCAGTACTTC. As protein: CASSTGTGTYEQYF.

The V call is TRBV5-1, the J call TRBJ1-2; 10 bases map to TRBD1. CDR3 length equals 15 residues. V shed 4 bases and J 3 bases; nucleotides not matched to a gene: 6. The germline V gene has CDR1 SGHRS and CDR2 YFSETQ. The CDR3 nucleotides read TGCGCCAGCAGCATGGGACAGGGGATTTACTATGGCTACACCTTC. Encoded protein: CASSMGQGIYYGYTF.

CDR3 bases: TGTGCCAGCAGCCGGACAGGGTACCCCGGGGAGCTGTTTTTT. The encoded protein is CASSRTGYPGELFF. This chain connects TRBV28 to TRBJ2-2; TRBD1 matches 8 bases. CDR1 and CDR2 from the germline V gene are MDHEN and SYDVKM. CDR3 size: 14 residues. The junction had 6 bases not matched to a gene; V was cut back by 6 bases and J by 6 bases. The whole variable domain, filled in from reference TRBV28 and TRBJ2-2, reads DVKVTQSSRYLVKRTGEKVFLECVQDMDHENMFWYRQDPGLGLRLIYFSYDVKMKEKGDIPEGYSVSREKKERFSLILESASTNQTSMYLCASSRTGYPGELFFGEGSRLTVL.